These 17 T cell receptor beta chains were all obtained from the same sample, sequenced in a study of cytomegalovirus exposure and HLA in healthy donors. PCR employed 60 Vbeta and 13 Jbeta primers. The protocol was immunoSEQ multiplex PCR, while the TCRdb copy is restricted to in-frame clones and leaves out a portion. The table records about 50,000 clones, approximately 77% of them present only once. Sequencing was performed on PBMCs. These receptors were taken from a woman aged 45 to 65 in good health and CMV-seronegative.

The chain combines TRBV5-4 with TRBJ2-2; 8 nucleotides line up with TRBD2. Germline trimming cut 0 bases from V and 1 base from J; bases unmatched to any gene: 2. Looked up from germline, CDR1 is SGHNT and CDR2 is YYREEE (reference sequence). The CDR3 totals 16 residues. The CDR3 protein is CASSLASGRNTGELFF. CDR3 in DNA: TGTGCCAGCAGCTTGGCGAGCGGGAGGAACACCGGGGAGCTGTTTTTT.

This clone was counted between two and nine times. The gene calls are TRBV6-5 and TRBJ2-5, with 9 bases identical to TRBD1. This CDR3 has 16 amino acids. Germline V gene sequence: CDR1 MNHEY, CDR2 SVGAGI. V lost 2 bases, J lost 5 bases, and 9 bases stayed unmatched. CDR3 nucleotides: TGTGCCAGCAGTTACGACCTCACCGGGACAGGGGAGACCCAGTACTTC. The encoded protein is CASSYDLTGTGETQYF.

The genes are TRBV5-1 and TRBJ1-4; D is perhaps TRBD1 (6 bases). Germline V gene sequence: CDR1 SGHRS, CDR2 YFSETQ. This CDR3 spans 15 amino acids. V shed 2 bases and J shed 4 bases, with 12 bases lying between them. The CDR3 is CASSLATGINEKLFF. The CDR3 DNA reads TGCGCCAGCAGCTTAGCCACAGGGATTAATGAAAAACTGTTTTTT.

This clone is a singleton in its sample. The chain has TRBV11-2 and TRBJ1-1; no clear D. Germline CDR1 is SGHAT and CDR2 is FQNNGV. The CDR3 extends over 14 amino acids. The V end lost 0 bases, the J end lost 11 bases, and 16 bases lay between the germline ends. The CDR3: CASSLDRRSSGAFF. Written as DNA, the CDR3 is TGTGCCAGCAGCTTAGACCGGAGAAGTTCGGGGGCTTTCTTT.

The chain recombines TRBV7-9 with TRBJ1-2; tentatively, D is TRBD1 (6 bases). CDR3 length equals 15 residues. Trimming removed 5 bases at V and 2 bases at J, with 15 bases between. Germline V lookup: CDR1 SEHNR, CDR2 FQNEAQ (reference sequence). The CDR3 is CASSTRQATNYGYTF. In nucleotides, the CDR3 is TGTGCCAGCAGCACCCGACAGGCCACCAACTATGGCTACACCTTC.

The rearrangement links TRBV2 to TRBJ2-5; D unclear. V lost 7 bases and J lost 3, with 9 bases in between. Germline V lookup: CDR1 SNHLY, CDR2 FYNNEI. The length of the CDR3 is 12 residues. The CDR3 bases are TGTGCCAGCAAGATGTTAGAAGAGACCCAGTACTTC. Its protein is CASKMLEETQYF.

The chain carries TRBV6-5 and TRBJ1-1, with TRBD1 matching 8 bases. From germline, CDR1 is MNHEY and CDR2 SVGAGI. Trimming removed 0 bases from V and 8 bases from J; junction bases left unmatched: 11. CDR3 length: 16 amino acids. The CDR3 region is CASSYSRTGIVGEAFF. The CDR3 DNA sequence: TGTGCCAGCAGTTACTCGAGGACAGGGATAGTCGGGGAAGCTTTCTTT.

This chain joins TRBV4-1 and TRBJ2-5; 7 positions match TRBD1. V shed 3 bases and J 13 bases; nucleotides not matched to a gene: 5. The length of the CDR3 is 11 residues. Germline V lookup: CDR1 MGHRA, CDR2 YSYEKL. CDR3 amino acids: CASSHRTGPYF. CDR3 coding DNA: TGCGCCAGCAGCCACCGGACAGGACCGTACTTC.

The rearrangement joins TRBV6-6 to TRBJ2-3; no reliable D call. V was clipped by 0 bases and J by 9 bases, with 10 bases between them. This CDR3 spans 13 amino acids. Per the germline V gene, CDR1 is MNHNY and CDR2 is SVGAGI (reference sequence). For the CDR3, the DNA is TGTGCCAGCAGTTACTCGGTCTCTATAACGCAGTATTTT. It yields the protein CASSYSVSITQYF.

The chain links TRBV5-1 to TRBJ2-7, with a possible D match to TRBD2 (5 bases). Deletions cut 0 bases from V and 3 bases from J, with 13 bases between. The CDR3 is 15 residues long. The germline CDR1 and CDR2 sequences are SGHRS and YFSETQ. The DNA of the CDR3 is TGCGCCAGCAGCTTGGGGGGAGAGTTGGGCTACGAGCAGTACTTC. Translated, it gives CASSLGGELGYEQYF.

Here the CDR3 reads CASSFDGNSPLHF. Here the CDR3 DNA reads TGTGCCAGCAGCTTCGACGGGAATTCACCCCTCCACTTT. This chain connects TRBV7-9 to TRBJ1-6; unclear D gene. This CDR3 has 13 residues. Germline CDR1 and CDR2: SEHNR and FQNEAQ (reference sequence). V dropped 3 bases and J dropped 7 bases, with 7 bases sitting between them.

The CDR3 is CASSLSTEPLEQFF. CDR3 nucleotides: TGTGCCAGCAGCTTATCGACAGAGCCCCTTGAGCAGTTCTTC. This chain uses TRBV7-9 with TRBJ2-1, with D possibly being TRBD1 (5 bases). Trimming stripped 2 bases from V and 9 bases from J, with 14 bases between. CDR3 length: 14 residues. Germline assignment: CDR1 SEHNR and CDR2 FQNEAQ (reference sequence).

V is TRBV27 and J is TRBJ2-7; D not certain. V lost 4 bases to trimming and J lost 6 bases, with 13 bases between them. Germline CDR1 and CDR2: MNHEY and SMNVEV (reference sequence). The CDR3 extends over 13 amino acids. Here the CDR3 DNA reads TGTGCCAGCAGTTGGTCCAGTTCTTCCGAGCAGTACTTC. Its translation is CASSWSSSSEQYF.

The gene calls are TRBV27 and TRBJ2-3, with 7 bases lining up with TRBD2. The junction had 20 bases not matched to a gene; V was cut back by 10 bases and J by 4 bases. The CDR3 contains 17 residues. Germline V gene sequence: CDR1 MNHEY, CDR2 SMNVEV (reference sequence). In DNA form, the CDR3 reads TGTGCCACGCACCCAGGCGTCCGGGACTATGCAGCAGATACGCAGTATTTT. Translated, it gives CATHPGVRDYAADTQYF.

This clone has a handful of counts. The chain employs TRBV9 and TRBJ1-3; D is unclear. CDR1 and CDR2 from the germline V gene are SGDLS and YYNGEE. The CDR3 covers 14 residues. Deletions cut 0 bases from V and 3 bases from J, with 7 bases between. The DNA of the CDR3 is TGTGCCAGCAGCGTAGGTCAGGTTGGAAACACCATATATTTT. The encoded protein is CASSVGQVGNTIYF.

A few counts support this clone. The genes are TRBV4-2 and TRBJ2-7; D gene uncertain. Germline V gene data show CDR1 as LGHNA and CDR2 as YNFKEQ. Trimming removed 1 base from V and 7 bases from J, with 17 bases in between. The CDR3 length is 15 residues. The CDR3 DNA follows: TGTGCCAGCAGCCAAGGTCGGCAGTACGTTGGGGAGCAGTACGTC. Protein sequence: CASSQGRQYVGEQYV.

This clone was seen only a few times. J is TRBJ1-1 and V is TRBV6-5, with 9 bases lining up with TRBD1. From germline, CDR1 is MNHEY and CDR2 SVGAGI. CDR3 length equals 12 residues. V lost 6 bases to trimming and J lost 10 bases; unmatched junction nucleotides: 6. This CDR3 reads CASSSTGGLAFF. In DNA, the CDR3 is TGTGCCAGCAGCTCGACAGGGGGACTAGCTTTCTTT.